This T cell receptor beta chain was recovered during a study of cytomegalovirus exposure and HLA in healthy donors. It was with 60 Vbeta and 13 Jbeta primers that the PCR ran. The data were produced by immunoSEQ multiplex PCR, yet TCRdb's version contains in-frame clones alone and is incomplete. In the table there are nearly 200,000 clones, around 86% of which are singletons. Germline-derived CDR1 and CDR2 are SNHLY and FYNNEI. Trimming stripped 6 bases from V and 5 bases from J, with 18 bases between. CDR3 length: 15 residues. About this clone itself: Its antigen is unknown.

Notes on the study in general: In a later analysis, CMV-associated beta chains were mostly HLA-associated, it appeared. The likely explanation for a cluster of highly shared sequence variants was sequencing artifact. For most TCR beta V segments, an earlier analysis put the productive rate at about 87% or about 30% of the time.

The TCR originated in a man aged 25 to 40 in good health and CMV-seronegative. Sequenced material: PBMCs. The genes are TRBV2 and TRBJ2-3; tentatively, D is TRBD1 (6 bases). CDR3 protein: CASSEQGFNLDTQYF. The CDR3 bases are TGTGCCAGCAGCGAACAGGGTTTTAATTTAGATACGCAGTATTTT.